Listed here are 6 T cell receptor beta chains from one sample, sequenced in a study of regulatory T cells in long-lasting Graves disease. Time point indicated: persistent/refractory GD, antithyroid drugs over 5 years with positive TRAb. PBMC RNA served as the TCR library source. Building of the TCR beta libraries involved iRepertoire HTBI primers and Arm-PCR of CDR3 regions. TCRdb analysed the multiplex PCR reads with MiXCR anew, one entry per CDR3 protein. The sample shows 300,000 to 500,000 distinct CDR3 sequences, more than 20% of them seen only once. The source was peripheral blood mononuclear cells (PBMCs), collected when the disease was refractory, from a patient treated with antithyroid drugs. Receptors originate from a female donor with Graves disease.

This clonotype was detected a few times. The V call is TRBV7-2, the J call TRBJ1-2; D gene ambiguous. Trimming shortened V by 0 bases and J by 7 bases, and 6 bases separated the two germline ends. Germline V gene sequence: CDR1 SGHTA, CDR2 FQGNSA. The CDR3 totals 12 residues. As DNA, the CDR3 is TGTGCCAGCAGCTTAGCGGGGAGTGGCTACACCTTC. It codes for CASSLAGSGYTF.

In this sample, this clonotype turned up many times. The chain recombines TRBV28 with TRBJ1-1; no reliable D call. V was pared by 1 base and J by 5 bases, with 20 bases between. There are 17 residues in the CDR3. CDR1 and CDR2 (germline): MDHEN, SYDVKM. In DNA form, the CDR3 reads TGTGCCAGCAGTTTATTTTTTGGCCCTGGAGGGAGAACTGAAGCTTTCTTT. This gives the protein CASSLFFGPGGRTEAFF.

This chain connects TRBV28 to TRBJ2-5; 9 nucleotides line up with TRBD2. The V and J ends lost 3 bases and 2 bases, in that order; junction bases with no gene match: 4. The germline CDR1 and CDR2 sequences are MDHEN and SYDVKM. This CDR3 is 15 amino acids long. This chain's CDR3 is CASSFAGGGQETQYF. The DNA for the CDR3 is TGTGCCAGCAGTTTTGCGGGAGGGGGTCAAGAGACCCAGTACTTC.

The chain employs TRBV5-1 and TRBJ2-7; D perhaps matches TRBD1 (6 bases). CDR1 is SGHRS, CDR2 YFSETQ, per germline. Trimming stripped 4 bases from V and 0 bases from J, with 17 bases between. This CDR3 region has 16 residues. CDR3 in DNA: TGCGCCAGCAGCCCTATACAGGGTGCCCTCTCCTACGAGCAGTACTTC. Encoded protein: CASSPIQGALSYEQYF.

This clonotype was counted many times. The chain carries TRBV12-3 or TRBV12-4 and TRBJ1-6; 10 nucleotides line up with TRBD1. After removal of 5 bases from V and 9 bases from J, the junction contained 7 bases not matched to a gene. The CDR3 runs to 15 residues. CDR3 in amino acids: CASSPGTGVGSPLHF. In DNA form, the CDR3 reads TGTGCCAGCAGTCCCGGGACAGGGGTTGGTTCACCCCTCCACTTT.

This clonotype was observed at least ten times. The V gene is TRBV20-1, the J gene TRBJ1-2; a weak D match, TRBD1 (5 bases). There are 12 residues in the CDR3. The germline V gene encodes CDR1 DFQATT and CDR2 SNEGSKA (reference sequence). The V end lost 4 bases, the J end lost 4 bases, and 10 bases lay between the germline ends. CDR3 in DNA: TGCAGTGCTATCACAGGAGCCTATGGCTACACCTTC. Translation: CSAITGAYGYTF.